This T cell receptor beta chain was obtained from a study of identical twins. TCRdb re-analysed the 5' RACE reads in MiXCR, keeping a single row per CDR3 protein. This table has about 530,000 distinct CDR3 sequences, about 20% appearing once. Deletions cut 0 bases from V and 6 bases from J, with 7 bases between. CDR3 size: 13 residues. The germline CDR1 and CDR2 sequences are KGHDR and SFDVKD. About this clonotype itself: Its antigen remains unidentified.

Findings and caveats of the study: Fewer insertions characterized abundant cord blood beta clonotypes, whereas memory repertoires showed none. The study found excess low generation probability among twin-shared out-of-frame alpha sequences. Out-of-frame sharing of TCR alpha in monozygotic twins was underestimated by models.

The same data also contributed to another study, on yellow fever vaccine responses in identical twins.

V and J are TRBV24-1 and TRBJ1-2; D is ambiguous. The specimen was CD4+ T cells sorted from blood. The TCR comes from a woman aged 18-29 years in good health. CDR3 DNA sequence: TGTGCCACCAGTGATTTGTCAGCGAATGGCTACACCTTC. It translates to CATSDLSANGYTF.